The 6 T cell receptor beta chains given below trace back to one sample, sequenced in a study of blood T cell repertoires in COVID-19. TCRdb's table, derived via immunoSEQ multiplex PCR, lists solely in-frame clones and lacks some. This sample has approximately 300,000 clones; about 90% occur once, and the top ten carry roughly 2.3%. Sequencing was performed on peripheral blood. The receptors originated from a man aged 18 to 35 with active or convalescent COVID-19.

The chain joins TRBV19 to TRBJ2-3; a possible D gene is TRBD2 (6 bases). The CDR3 extends over 14 amino acids. CDR1 is LNHDA and CDR2 is SQIVND in the germline V gene (reference sequence). Deletions cut 5 bases from V and 4 bases from J, with 13 bases between. This chain's CDR3 is CASSLAVVSDTQYF. Written as DNA, the CDR3 is TGTGCCAGTAGTTTAGCGGTCGTTTCAGATACGCAGTATTTT.

The rearrangement uses TRBV18 and TRBJ2-5; D is perhaps TRBD2 (7 bases). CDR3 length: 13 amino acids. Germline assignment: CDR1 KGHSH and CDR2 LQKENI. Between the trimmed V and J ends, which lost 3 bases and 6 bases, there was a span of 11 bases. CDR3 region: CASSPGGAKTQYF. The DNA for the CDR3 is TGTGCCAGCTCACCTGGGGGGGCGAAGACCCAGTACTTC.

This clone was counted a single time. The chain combines TRBV19 with TRBJ2-7; no firm D call. Trimming stripped 1 base from V and 6 bases from J, with 7 bases between. In germline, CDR1 is LNHDA, CDR2 SQIVND (reference sequence). The CDR3 has 12 amino acids. CDR3 sequence reads: CASSIGNSEQYF. CDR3 sequence (DNA): TGTGCCAGTAGTATAGGTAACTCCGAGCAGTACTTC.

In its sample, this clone was seen a few times. J is TRBJ1-3 and V is TRBV5-1; TRBD1 agrees at 12 bases. The germline V gene has CDR1 SGHRS and CDR2 YFSETQ. V lost 2 bases, J lost 4 bases, and 4 bases stayed unmatched. There are 16 residues in the CDR3. The CDR3 DNA is TGCGCCAGCAGCTTACGGGACAGGGGGCCAGGAAACACCATATATTTT. Translation gives CASSLRDRGPGNTIYF.

This sequence joins TRBV7-9 and TRBJ2-7; TRBD1 is a possible D gene (6 bases). V was shortened by 2 bases and J by 3 bases, with 11 bases between the two germline ends. Germline V gives CDR1 SEHNR, CDR2 FQNEAQ (reference sequence). The CDR3 loop spans 14 amino acids. CDR3 DNA sequence: TGTGCCAGCAGCTTAATCGGACAGAACTACGAGCAGTACTTC. Its translation is CASSLIGQNYEQYF. Filled out from reference TRBV7-9 and TRBJ2-7, the complete variable domain reads DTGVSQNPRHKITKRGQNVTFRCDPISEHNRLYWYRQTLGQGPEFLTYFQNEAQLEKSRLLSDRFSAERPKGSFSTLEIQRTEQGDSAMYLCASSLIGQNYEQYFGPGTRLTVT.

The gene calls are TRBV11-3 and TRBJ1-1, with D tentatively TRBD1 (5 bases). Trimming took 0 bases from V and 5 from J, leaving 10 bases between them. Germline V gives CDR1 SGHNT, CDR2 YENEEA. This CDR3 is built from 14 residues. The CDR3 here is CASSLEGRATEAFF. The CDR3 DNA reads TGTGCCAGCAGCTTAGAAGGCAGGGCGACTGAAGCTTTCTTT.